This T cell receptor (beta chain) was identified during a study of graft-versus-host responses after intestinal transplantation. To note about this clone: The antigen is undetermined.

The germline V gene encodes CDR1 LGHNA and CDR2 YSLEER. J lost 2 bases, V lost 4 bases, and 3 bases had no gene match. The CDR3 totals 14 residues. Overall study results and limits: The recipient marrow held GvH clones, and some of them showed up first in ileum or blood.

Clones were read by immunoSEQ multiplex PCR, and TCRdb kept only the in-frame ones, dropping some. This table has under 6,000 clones, 55% to 75% appearing once. The clonotype comes from a human patient who received an intestinal transplant, so some T cells may come from the graft donor. This sample comprised PBMCs, obtained about 530 days after intestinal transplant. The genes are TRBV4-3 and TRBJ1-2, with 8 bases fitting TRBD1. The CDR3 DNA follows: TGCGCCAGCAGCCCGAGACAGGGGAACTATGGCTACACCTTC. This translates into CASSPRQGNYGYTF.